The 16 T cell receptor beta chains in this list originate from one sample, sequenced in a study of cytomegalovirus exposure and HLA in healthy donors. Primers: 60 Vbeta forward and 13 Jbeta reverse. TCRdb's table, derived via immunoSEQ multiplex PCR, lists solely in-frame clones and lacks some. The sample includes some 20,000 clones. Sequencing input: PBMCs. These receptors originate from a man aged 55 to 70 in good health and CMV-seropositive.

The chain combines TRBV15 with TRBJ2-5, with TRBD1 identical over 10 bases. The CDR3 totals 15 residues. The trim removed 5 bases at V and 3 bases at J, leaving 6 bases unmatched. Germline values: CDR1 LNHNV, CDR2 YYDKDF (reference sequence). This CDR3 reads CATSSHGTGEETQYF. The CDR3 DNA is TGTGCCACCAGCTCCCACGGGACAGGGGAAGAGACCCAGTACTTC.

This rearrangement joins TRBV2 to TRBJ2-3, with TRBD1 matching over 9 bases. The CDR3 runs 18 residues. The V gene end was trimmed by 5 bases and the J gene end by 3 bases; junction bases not matched to a gene: 15. CDR1 and CDR2 from the germline V gene are SNHLY and FYNNEI. Written as DNA, the CDR3 is TGTGCCAGCAGTTACCCCGTTACACAGGGGGCCGGGACAGATACGCAGTATTTT. Protein: CASSYPVTQGAGTDTQYF.

The chain uses TRBV7-9 and TRBJ1-2; D ambiguous. The germline V and J ends were trimmed by 0 bases and 4 bases, with 9 bases remaining between them. Per germline, CDR1 SEHNR and CDR2 FQNEAQ (reference sequence). This CDR3 comprises 14 residues. The chain's CDR3 is CASSLASRGYGYTF. The CDR3 nucleotides are TGTGCCAGCAGCTTAGCGAGTCGGGGCTATGGCTACACCTTC.

The V gene is TRBV19, the J gene TRBJ1-1; D unresolved. The germline V and J ends were trimmed by 6 bases and 7 bases, with 9 bases remaining between them. There are 11 residues in the CDR3. In germline, CDR1 is LNHDA, CDR2 SQIVND (reference sequence). In DNA, the CDR3 is TGTGCCAGTAGCCGCAGACTTGAAGCTTTCTTT. Protein sequence: CASSRRLEAFF.

The chain combines TRBV2 with TRBJ1-5; TRBD1 agrees at 9 bases. The CDR3 has 16 amino acids. CDR1 and CDR2 (germline): SNHLY, FYNNEI. The junction had 10 bases not matched to a gene; V was cut back by 5 bases and J by 5 bases. CDR3 amino acids: CASSTGTGPSHQPQHF. The CDR3, as DNA: TGTGCCAGCAGTACCGGGACAGGGCCCTCCCATCAGCCCCAGCATTTT. Filled out from reference TRBV2 and TRBJ1-5, the complete variable domain reads EPEVTQTPSHQVTQMGQEVILRCVPISNHLYFYWYRQILGQKVEFLVSFYNNEISEKSEIFDDQFSVERPDGSNFTLKIRSTKLEDSAMYFCASSTGTGPSHQPQHFGDGTRLSIL.

The chain recombines TRBV6-5 with TRBJ1-2; weak D call: TRBD1 (5 bases). The CDR3 loop spans 11 amino acids. Trimming removed 6 bases at V and 7 bases at J, with 9 bases between. Germline CDR1 and CDR2: MNHEY and SVGAGI. The CDR3 loop reads CASSAGSGYTF. The CDR3 bases are TGTGCCAGCAGCGCAGGGTCTGGCTACACCTTC.

V usage is TRBV10-3 and J usage is TRBJ2-5, with D perhaps TRBD2 (5 bases). This CDR3 spans 12 amino acids. Trimming pared 3 bases from V and 3 bases from J, leaving 5 bases between. Per germline, CDR1 ENHRY and CDR2 SYGVKD. In nucleotides, the CDR3 is TGTGCCATCAGTGACGGGGAAGAGACCCAGTACTTC. Translated, it gives CAISDGEETQYF.

V gene TRBV5-1 combines with J gene TRBJ2-7; no firm D call. V was cut by 1 base and J by 0 bases, with 5 bases left in between. This CDR3 region has 13 residues. Germline CDR1 is SGHRS and CDR2 is YFSETQ. The CDR3 DNA reads as TGCGCCAGCAGCTTGTCCTTCTCCTACGAGCAGTACTTC. It translates to CASSLSFSYEQYF.

V usage is TRBV10-3 and J usage is TRBJ2-7; maybe TRBD2 (6 bases). Germline CDR1 ENHRY, CDR2 SYGVKD. CDR3 length equals 15 residues. V lost 3 bases and J lost 2, with 14 bases in between. The CDR3 DNA is TGTGCCATCAGTGACCCTCGGGACTCCACCTACGAGCAGTACTTC. This translates into CAISDPRDSTYEQYF.

The gene calls are TRBV4-1 and TRBJ2-7, with no clear D. Germline assignment: CDR1 MGHRA and CDR2 YSYEKL. V was trimmed by 0 bases and J by 3 bases, leaving 9 bases between them. The CDR3 contains 14 residues. CDR3: CASSQDGRNYEQYF. In DNA form, the CDR3 reads TGCGCCAGCAGCCAAGATGGCCGAAACTACGAGCAGTACTTC.

V and J are TRBV6-5 and TRBJ2-7; the match to TRBD1 covers 8 bases. J lost 7 bases, V lost 0 bases, and 8 bases had no gene match. CDR1 is MNHEY and CDR2 is SVGAGI in the germline V gene. The CDR3 sequence is 15 residues long. CDR3 in DNA: TGTGCCAGCAGTTACTCTGGGCAGGGGGCGCGTGAGCAGTACTTC. This encodes CASSYSGQGAREQYF.

The rearrangement joins TRBV13 to TRBJ2-7; 7 bases match TRBD2. The CDR3 is made up of 14 amino acids. Germline CDR1 reads PRHDT; CDR2 reads FYEKMQ (reference sequence). V gave up 6 bases and J gave up 0 bases; unmatched junction bases: 5. Written as DNA, the CDR3 is TGTGCCAGCAGTGCGGGAGTGTTCTCCTACGAGCAGTACTTC. It translates to CASSAGVFSYEQYF.

This chain joins TRBV2 and TRBJ2-1, with TRBD2 matching 11 bases. This CDR3 spans 17 amino acids. The V and J ends lost 5 bases and 7 bases, in that order; junction bases with no gene match: 13. CDR1 SNHLY and CDR2 FYNNEI come from the germline V gene. The CDR3 DNA is TGTGCCAGCAGTCGGAAAATAGCGGGAGGGCCGCAAAATGAGCAGTTCTTC. Amino acids: CASSRKIAGGPQNEQFF.

The J gene is TRBJ2-7, the V gene TRBV10-3; 13 bases align to TRBD2. This CDR3 is built from 15 residues. Trimming took 2 bases from V and 5 from J; bases not matched to a gene: 3. CDR1 ENHRY and CDR2 SYGVKD come from the germline V gene. This CDR3 reads CAISERTSGSDEQYF. The CDR3 DNA is TGTGCCATCAGTGAGCGGACTAGCGGGAGTGACGAGCAGTACTTC.

V is TRBV6-1 and J is TRBJ2-7; 9 bases are shared with TRBD1. V shed 6 bases, J shed 10 bases, and the junction held 16 bases outside the gene matches. CDR1 and CDR2 (germline): MNHNS, SASEGT. CDR3 length: 15 residues. CDR3 residues: CASSPTGGQGRLQYF. CDR3 sequence (DNA): TGTGCCAGCAGCCCAACGGGGGGACAGGGAAGATTACAGTACTTC.

In DNA form, the CDR3 reads TGTGCCAGCAGCCAGCCCTTCGGACAGGGCAATGAGCAGTTCTTC. Encoded protein: CASSQPFGQGNEQFF. V is TRBV4-2 and J is TRBJ2-1; 8 bases align to TRBD1. Trimming cost V 3 bases and J 6 bases; bases outside gene matches: 7. The CDR3 is 15 amino acids. In germline, CDR1 is LGHNA, CDR2 YNFKEQ.